These 8 T cell receptor beta chains were sequenced from one sample in a study of siplizumab effects on memory and regulatory T cells. The protocol was immunoSEQ multiplex PCR, while the TCRdb copy is restricted to in-frame clones and leaves out a portion. The table shows around 100,000 clones, with 90% to 95% occurring only once. The sample was CD4+ T cells sorted from blood. These receptors all come from a human donor in good health.

V is TRBV11-2 and J is TRBJ1-4; D possibly corresponds to TRBD1 (6 bases). The V end was cut by 6 bases, the J end by 2 bases, with 10 bases between. This CDR3 contains 14 residues. The germline V gene encodes CDR1 SGHAT and CDR2 FQNNGV. CDR3 amino acids: CASREGGTNEKLFF. CDR3 bases: TGTGCCAGCAGGGAGGGGGGCACTAATGAAAAACTGTTTTTT.

This chain links TRBV5-1 with TRBJ2-1, with D tentatively TRBD1 (5 bases). With 0 bases removed from V and 6 bases from J, the gap between germline ends came to 13 bases. Germline CDR1 and CDR2: SGHRS and YFSETQ. The CDR3 runs to 15 residues. CDR3 sequence reads: CASSLAARVPNEQFF. In DNA, the CDR3 is TGCGCCAGCAGCTTGGCCGCCAGGGTGCCCAATGAGCAGTTCTTC.

The genes are TRBV27 and TRBJ2-5; unclear D gene. Germline CDR1 is MNHEY and CDR2 is SMNVEV (reference sequence). Between the trimmed V and J ends, which lost 1 base and 4 bases, there was a span of 7 bases. This CDR3 has 13 amino acids. CDR3 residues: CASSLFLGETQYF. CDR3 bases: TGTGCCAGCAGTTTATTCCTCGGAGAGACCCAGTACTTC.

V usage is TRBV19 and J usage is TRBJ2-7; D is tentatively TRBD1 or TRBD2 (5 bases each). CDR3 length: 15 residues. The germline V gene encodes CDR1 LNHDA and CDR2 SQIVND (reference sequence). V was pared by 7 bases and J by 2 bases, with 18 bases between. DNA of the CDR3: TGTGCCAGTACCGAAACGGGGCGGGCCCCCTACGAGCAGTACTTC. Its protein is CASTETGRAPYEQYF.

The V and J genes are TRBV5-5 and TRBJ2-1, with unresolved D. This CDR3 has 13 amino acids. In germline, CDR1 is SGHKS, CDR2 YYEKEE (reference sequence). Trimming took 0 bases from V and 6 from J, leaving 7 bases between them. CDR3 coding DNA: TGTGCCAGCAGCTTGGCGGCGTCCAATGAGCAGTTCTTC. This encodes CASSLAASNEQFF.

The chain joins TRBV7-2 to TRBJ2-1; unclear D gene. V lost 5 bases, J lost 0 bases, and 20 bases lay in between. The CDR3 is 18 amino acids. Germline V CDR1 and CDR2: SGHTA, FQGNSA. In DNA form, the CDR3 reads TGTGCCAGCAGCCATTGGAAAGCACTGCTAAGCTCCTACAATGAGCAGTTCTTC. This gives the protein CASSHWKALLSSYNEQFF.

The chain couples TRBV7-6 to TRBJ1-1; D possibly corresponds to TRBD1 (5 bases). V lost 2 bases and J 5 bases, leaving 12 bases between the germline ends. The germline gives CDR1 SGHVS, CDR2 FNYEAQ. The length of the CDR3 is 14 residues. CDR3 amino acids: CASSLRGKGTEAFF. DNA of the CDR3: TGTGCCAGCAGCTTACGGGGGAAAGGGACTGAAGCTTTCTTT.

V and J are TRBV10-1 and TRBJ2-1; D gene uncertain. Trimming removed 0 bases at V and 8 bases at J, with 8 bases between. Germline CDR1 and CDR2: WNHNN and SYGVQD (reference sequence). This CDR3 has 13 amino acids. DNA of the CDR3: TGCGCCAGCAGTGAGTCGAGCCCCGATGAGCAGTTCTTC. As protein: CASSESSPDEQFF.